The 8 T cell receptor beta chains reported below all come from one sample, sequenced in a study of blood T cells in healthy people across ages. Next came a second PCR, run for about 6 to 12 cycles, which used a sample-barcoded 5' primer along with a J-beta primer mix. TCRdb reanalysed the 5' RACE reads using MiXCR and keeps one entry per CDR3 protein. The table includes some 850,000 distinct CDR3 sequences, 20% to 30% detected once. This sample was shared with a second study, whose subject was T cells of mothers and their children.

The source material was blood. The receptors here all came from a boy under 18 in good health.

V gene TRBV20-1 combines with J gene TRBJ2-7, with TRBD2 identical over 10 bases. CDR3 length: 14 amino acids. Germline-derived CDR1 and CDR2 are DFQATT and SNEGSKA (reference sequence). With 3 bases clipped from V and 4 bases from J, the junction kept 6 bases outside the gene matches. This CDR3 is CSARPGTSDYEQYF. CDR3 sequence (DNA): TGCAGTGCTAGGCCCGGGACTAGCGATTACGAGCAGTACTTC.

This clonotype was detected a few times. The J gene is TRBJ2-1, the V gene TRBV5-1, with 10 bases lining up with TRBD2. With V trimmed by 4 bases and J by 7 bases, 8 bases remained unmatched. Germline V gene lookup returns CDR1 SGHRS and CDR2 YFSETQ. This CDR3 region has 15 residues. The CDR3 here is CASSPGLAQGNEQFF. CDR3 DNA: TGCGCCAGCAGCCCGGGACTAGCGCAGGGGAATGAGCAGTTCTTC.

The chain uses TRBV20-1 and TRBJ2-2; D possibly uses TRBD1 or TRBD2 (5 bases each). There are 15 residues in the CDR3. Germline V CDR1 and CDR2: DFQATT, SNEGSKA (reference sequence). The V gene lost 1 base and the J gene lost 1 base, with 10 bases spanning the gap. CDR3 residues: CSARVAGGNTGELFF. For the CDR3, the DNA is TGCAGTGCTAGAGTTGCTGGGGGGAACACCGGGGAGCTGTTTTTT.

This clonotype was observed a few times. A junction end diverges from the germline sequence, so it may reflect a read error. This chain links TRBV6-6 with TRBJ2-7; 8 positions match TRBD1. Looked up from germline, CDR1 is MNHNY and CDR2 is SVGAGI (reference sequence). The CDR3 covers 16 residues. The CDR3 sequence: CAGSSPDRGGTYEQYF. CDR3 bases: TGCGCCGGCAGTTCCCCTGACAGGGGAGGAACCTACGAGCAGTACTTC.

This clonotype was detected a few times. V is TRBV5-5 and J is TRBJ2-5; D unresolved. The DNA end favors TRBJ2-7, so the J call may be wrong. Germline CDR1 SGHKS, CDR2 YYEKEE (reference sequence). The length of the CDR3 is 13 residues. CDR3 sequence reads: CASSRDWTYEQYF. The CDR3 DNA is TGTGCCAGCAGCCGTGACTGGACCTACGAGCAGTACTTC.

This clonotype was detected a few times. V is TRBV24-1 and J is TRBJ1-2; perhaps TRBD1 as D (5 bases). The CDR3 covers 14 residues. CDR1 is KGHDR and CDR2 is SFDVKD in the germline V gene. Trimming cost V 9 bases and J 4 bases, with 17 bases left between them. In DNA, the CDR3 is TGTGCCACCGCCGCAGGAGGGGAGGTCTATGGCTACACCTTC. Its protein product is CATAAGGEVYGYTF.

This clonotype turned up a few times. This chain connects TRBV12-3 or TRBV12-4 to TRBJ2-5; D perhaps matches TRBD2 (6 bases). The J call may be mistaken, given a closer DNA end match to TRBJ2-7. The CDR3 contains 14 residues. The CDR3 coding sequence is TGTGCCAGCAGCCAGGACGGGGGACCCTACGAGCAGTACTTC. Its translation is CASSQDGGPYEQYF.

This chain joins TRBV6-5 and TRBJ1-4; TRBD1 agrees at 7 bases. V was pared by 7 bases and J by 7 bases, with 9 bases of the junction left unmatched. This CDR3 comprises 14 residues. Germline V lookup: CDR1 MNHEY, CDR2 SVGAGI. The CDR3 protein is CASTEGALSEKLFF. Written as DNA, the CDR3 is TGTGCCAGCACCGAGGGGGCGCTGAGTGAAAAACTGTTTTTT.